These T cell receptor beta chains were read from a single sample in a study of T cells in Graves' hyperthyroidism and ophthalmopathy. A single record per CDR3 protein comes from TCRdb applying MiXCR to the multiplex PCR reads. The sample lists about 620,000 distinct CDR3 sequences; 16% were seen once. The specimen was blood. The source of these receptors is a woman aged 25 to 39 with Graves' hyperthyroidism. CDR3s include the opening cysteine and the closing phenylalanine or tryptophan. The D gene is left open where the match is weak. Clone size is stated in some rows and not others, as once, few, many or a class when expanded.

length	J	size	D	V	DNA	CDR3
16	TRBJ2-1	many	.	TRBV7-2	TGTGCCAGCAGCTTAAGGCGTGGGAGCTCCTACAATGAGCAGTTCTTC	CASSLRRGSSYNEQFF
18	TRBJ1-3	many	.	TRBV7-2	TGTGCCAGCAGTCCCGACCTACTCAGCGTACGGAATGGAAACACCATATATTTT	CASSPDLLSVRNGNTIYF
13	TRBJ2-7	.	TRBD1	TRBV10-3	TGTGCCATAGAAGCGGCAGGGGGATACGAGCAGTACTTC	CAIEAAGGYEQYF
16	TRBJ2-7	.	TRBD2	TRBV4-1	TGCGCCAGCAGCCAAGACGAGCGGGAGCAGTTATACGAGCAGTACTTC	CASSQDEREQLYEQYF
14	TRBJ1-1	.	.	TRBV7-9	TGTGCCAGCAGCAGCTCATGGATGAACACTGAAGCTTTCTTT	CASSSSWMNTEAFF
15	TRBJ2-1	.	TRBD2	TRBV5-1	TGCGCCAGCAGGGAGAGCGGGAGCTCCTACAATGAGCAGTTCTTC	CASRESGSSYNEQFF
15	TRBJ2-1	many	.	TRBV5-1	TGCGCCAGCAGCTTGGAGGGCCCGAACTACAATGAGCAGTTCTTC	CASSLEGPNYNEQFF
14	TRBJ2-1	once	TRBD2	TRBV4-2	TGTGCCAGCAGGAAAACTAGCGGGAGGGATGAGCAGTTCTTC	CASRKTSGRDEQFF
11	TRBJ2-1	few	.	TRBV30	TGTGCCTGGAGGGGGCCGGGTGAGCAGTTCTTC	CAWRGPGEQFF
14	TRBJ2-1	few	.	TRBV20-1	TGCAGTGCTCCTAGCGAGAACTCCTACAATGAGCAGTTCTTC	CSAPSENSYNEQFF
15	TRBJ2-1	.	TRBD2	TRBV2	TGTGCCAGCGGCCTGCGGGAGGATTCCTACAATGAGCAGTTCTTC	CASGLREDSYNEQFF
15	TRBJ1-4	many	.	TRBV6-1	TGTGCCAGCAGTCCCACAGGGCTAATAAATGAAAAACTGTTTTTT	CASSPTGLINEKLFF
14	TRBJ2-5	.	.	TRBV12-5	TGTGCTAGTGGTTTGGAAGGGCTCGCGGAGACCCAGTACTTC	CASGLEGLAETQYF
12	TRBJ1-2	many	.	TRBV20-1	TGCAGTGCTGTGCGGGCCGGCTATGGCTACACCTTC	CSAVRAGYGYTF
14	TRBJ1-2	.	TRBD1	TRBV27	TGTGCCAGCAGTTCAAGGGGGCATATCTATGGCTACACCTTC	CASSSRGHIYGYTF
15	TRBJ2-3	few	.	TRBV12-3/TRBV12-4	TGTGCCAGCAGTTTTCAGGGATTGGGCACAGATACGCAGTATTTT	CASSFQGLGTDTQYF